Below, 7 T cell receptor beta chains from the same sample are listed, as sequenced in a study of cytotoxic CD8 clonotypes in ibrutinib-treated CLL. Measured with immunoSEQ multiplex PCR; TCRdb has only the in-frame clones, and not every one. The profile shows roughly 190,000 clones, 72% of them singletons. The source material was PBMCs, sampled after 24 months of ibrutinib treatment. The source of these receptors is a human donor with chronic lymphocytic leukemia.

This sequence joins TRBV7-9 and TRBJ2-3; D not resolved. Trimming stripped 8 bases from V and 0 bases from J, with 12 bases between. The V gene's germline CDR1 is SEHNR and CDR2 FQNEAQ (reference sequence). The CDR3 extends over 14 amino acids. The CDR3 loop is CASSRTTSTDTQYF. Here the CDR3 DNA reads TGTGCCAGCTCCAGGACCACTAGCACAGATACGCAGTATTTT.

V is TRBV19 and J is TRBJ1-2; D is unclear. The CDR3 runs to 11 residues. CDR1 and CDR2 from the germline V gene are LNHDA and SQIVND (reference sequence). V was trimmed by 5 bases and J by 7 bases, leaving 8 bases between them. In DNA, the CDR3 is TGTGCCAGTAGTCGGCCGGGTGGCTACACCTTC. Its translation is CASSRPGGYTF.

The rearrangement joins TRBV7-6 to TRBJ2-3; TRBD1 or TRBD2 may be the D gene (5 bases each). V lost 4 bases to trimming and J lost 0 bases, with 20 bases between them. The CDR3 is made up of 18 amino acids. Germline CDR1 reads SGHVS; CDR2 reads FNYEAQ. CDR3 bases: TGTGCCAGCAGCTCTCCGGGTGGGGTGGGGGAGAGCACAGATACGCAGTATTTT. Translated, it gives CASSSPGGVGESTDTQYF.

The chain uses TRBV21-1 and TRBJ2-2. TRBV21-1 corresponds to a pseudogene. This CDR3 is built from 14 residues. CDR3 nucleotides: TGTGCCAGCAGCAAAGGGGCGGTGACCGGGGAGCTGTTTTTT. It specifies CASSKGAVTGELFF.

This clone showed up just a few times. The chain carries TRBV7-9 and TRBJ2-7; TRBD1 matches 8 bases. The CDR3 is 16 residues long. Unmatched junction bases numbered 8, after V lost 4 bases and J lost 0 bases. Looked up from germline, CDR1 is SEHNR and CDR2 is FQNEAQ (reference sequence). Written as DNA, the CDR3 is TGTGCCAGCAGCTACCCCAGGGGGCTCGACTCCTACGAGCAGTACTTC. Translating it yields CASSYPRGLDSYEQYF. Full variable domain (missing parts from reference TRBV7-9 and TRBJ2-7): DTGVSQNPRHKITKRGQNVTFRCDPISEHNRLYWYRQTLGQGPEFLTYFQNEAQLEKSRLLSDRFSAERPKGSFSTLEIQRTEQGDSAMYLCASSYPRGLDSYEQYFGPGTRLTVT.

This chain joins TRBV28 and TRBJ2-4; TRBD2 matches at 16 bases. This CDR3 has 17 amino acids. V shed 6 bases, J shed 3 bases, and the junction held 5 bases outside the gene matches. Germline V gives CDR1 MDHEN, CDR2 SYDVKM. The CDR3 DNA follows: TGTGCCAGCAGACGGGGACTAGCGGGAGGGTTCAAAAACATTCAGTACTTC. It translates to CASRRGLAGGFKNIQYF.

This clone was seen just once. This chain joins TRBV10-2 and TRBJ2-2; no clear D gene. Trimming cost V 7 bases and J 6 bases, with 9 bases left between them. The CDR3 extends over 12 amino acids. Germline V lookup: CDR1 WSHSY, CDR2 SAAADI. The CDR3 DNA reads as TGCGCCAGCATTGTCCCGGCCGGGGAGCTGTTTTTT. Translating it yields CASIVPAGELFF.